This TCR beta chain was observed in a study of cytomegalovirus exposure and HLA in healthy donors. The PCR ran on 60 Vbeta and 13 Jbeta primers. The repertoire was sequenced with immunoSEQ multiplex PCR; TCRdb's copy has only in-frame clones and lacks some. This repertoire includes about 130,000 clones. Notes on this clone: Its cognate antigen is unknown.

This CDR3 has 16 residues. Trimming shortened V by 0 bases and J by 2 bases, and 14 bases separated the two germline ends. CDR1 is SGHNT, CDR2 YYREEE, per germline (reference sequence). Findings and limits, study-wide: Common viral pathogens seemed to be connected with several of the most significant clusters, according to a later analysis.

The chain joins TRBV5-4 to TRBJ2-5; TRBD1 is a possible D gene (6 bases). The sample was PBMCs. The source is a man in his forties or fifties in good health and CMV-seronegative. DNA for the CDR3: TGTGCCAGCAGCTTGGTGGGGACAAGGGATCAAGAGACCCAGTACTTC. Translating gives CASSLVGTRDQETQYF.